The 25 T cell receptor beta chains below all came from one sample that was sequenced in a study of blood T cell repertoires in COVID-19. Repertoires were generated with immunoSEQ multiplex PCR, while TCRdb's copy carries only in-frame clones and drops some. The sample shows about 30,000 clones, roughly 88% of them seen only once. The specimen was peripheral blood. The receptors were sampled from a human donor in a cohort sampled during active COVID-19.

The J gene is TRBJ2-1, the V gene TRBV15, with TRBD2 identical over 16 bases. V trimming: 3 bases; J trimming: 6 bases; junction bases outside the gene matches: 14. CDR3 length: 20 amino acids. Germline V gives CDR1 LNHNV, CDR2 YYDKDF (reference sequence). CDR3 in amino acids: CATSRGTGTSGGARVNEQFF. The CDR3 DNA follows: TGTGCCACCAGCAGGGGCACCGGGACTAGCGGGGGGGCTCGGGTCAATGAGCAGTTCTTC.

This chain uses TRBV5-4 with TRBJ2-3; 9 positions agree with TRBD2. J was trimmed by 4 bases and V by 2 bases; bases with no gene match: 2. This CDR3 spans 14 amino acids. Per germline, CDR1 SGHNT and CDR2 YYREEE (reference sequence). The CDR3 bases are TGTGCCAGCAGCTTAGCGGGGGGATCAGATACGCAGTATTTT. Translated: CASSLAGGSDTQYF.

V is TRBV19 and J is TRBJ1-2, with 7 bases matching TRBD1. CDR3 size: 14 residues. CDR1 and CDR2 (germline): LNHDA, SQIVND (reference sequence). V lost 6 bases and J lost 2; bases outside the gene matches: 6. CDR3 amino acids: CASSPGGGNYGYTF. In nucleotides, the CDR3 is TGTGCCAGTAGCCCGGGAGGGGGCAACTATGGCTACACCTTC.

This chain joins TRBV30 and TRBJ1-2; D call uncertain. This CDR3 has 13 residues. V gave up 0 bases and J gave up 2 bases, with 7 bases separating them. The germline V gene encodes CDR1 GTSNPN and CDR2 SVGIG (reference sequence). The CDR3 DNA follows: TGTGCCTGGAGTGTATCCAGGAACTATGGCTACACCTTC. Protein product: CAWSVSRNYGYTF.

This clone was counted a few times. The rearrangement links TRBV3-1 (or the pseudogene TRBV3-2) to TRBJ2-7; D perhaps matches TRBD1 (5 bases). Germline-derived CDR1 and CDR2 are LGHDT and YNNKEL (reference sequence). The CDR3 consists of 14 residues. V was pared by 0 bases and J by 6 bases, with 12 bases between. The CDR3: CASSQDFRVSEQYF. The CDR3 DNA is TGTGCCAGCAGCCAAGATTTCAGGGTGAGCGAGCAGTACTTC.

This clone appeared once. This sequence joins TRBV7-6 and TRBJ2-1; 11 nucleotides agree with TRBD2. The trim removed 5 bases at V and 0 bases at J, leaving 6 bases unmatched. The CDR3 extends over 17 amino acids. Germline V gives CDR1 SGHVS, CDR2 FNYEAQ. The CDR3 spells CASSPLAGGGSYNEQFF. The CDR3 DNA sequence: TGTGCCAGCAGCCCTCTAGCGGGGGGCGGCTCCTACAATGAGCAGTTCTTC.

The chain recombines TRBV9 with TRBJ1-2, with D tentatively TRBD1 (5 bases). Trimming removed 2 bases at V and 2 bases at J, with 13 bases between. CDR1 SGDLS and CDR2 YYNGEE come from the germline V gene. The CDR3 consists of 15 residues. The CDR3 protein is CASSVRQIPNYGYTF. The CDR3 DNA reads TGTGCCAGCAGCGTGAGACAGATACCAAACTATGGCTACACCTTC.

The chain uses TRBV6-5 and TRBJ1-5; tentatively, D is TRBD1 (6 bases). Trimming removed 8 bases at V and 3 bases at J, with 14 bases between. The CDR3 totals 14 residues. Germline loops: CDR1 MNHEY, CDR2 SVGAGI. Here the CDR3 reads CASGLDRANQPQHF. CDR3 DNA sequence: TGTGCCAGCGGGCTGGACAGAGCCAATCAGCCCCAGCATTTT.

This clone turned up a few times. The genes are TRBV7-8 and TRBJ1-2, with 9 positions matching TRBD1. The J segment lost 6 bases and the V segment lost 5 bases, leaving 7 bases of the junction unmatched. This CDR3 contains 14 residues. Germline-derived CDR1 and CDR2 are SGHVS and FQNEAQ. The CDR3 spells CASSPDRGKDGYTF. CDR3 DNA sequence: TGTGCCAGCAGCCCGGACAGGGGAAAGGATGGCTACACCTTC.

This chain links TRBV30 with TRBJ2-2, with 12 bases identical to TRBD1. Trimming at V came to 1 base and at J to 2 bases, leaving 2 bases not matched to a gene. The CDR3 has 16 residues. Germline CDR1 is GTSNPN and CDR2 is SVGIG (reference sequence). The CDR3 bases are TGTGCCTGGAGTGGAGGGACAGGGGGCAACACCGGGGAGCTGTTTTTT. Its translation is CAWSGGTGGNTGELFF.

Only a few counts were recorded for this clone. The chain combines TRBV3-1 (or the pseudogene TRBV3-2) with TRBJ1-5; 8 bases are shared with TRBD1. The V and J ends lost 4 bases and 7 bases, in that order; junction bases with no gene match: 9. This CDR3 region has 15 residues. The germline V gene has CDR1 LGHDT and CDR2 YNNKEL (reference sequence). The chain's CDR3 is CASSRGQGSGQPQHF. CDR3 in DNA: TGTGCCAGCAGCCGAGGACAGGGATCGGGGCAGCCCCAGCATTTT.

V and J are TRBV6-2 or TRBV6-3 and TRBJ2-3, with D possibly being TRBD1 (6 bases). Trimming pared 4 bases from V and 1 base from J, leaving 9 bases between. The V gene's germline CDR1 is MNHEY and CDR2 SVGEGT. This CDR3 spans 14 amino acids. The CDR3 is CASSSNRGTDTQYF. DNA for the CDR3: TGTGCCAGCAGTTCGAACAGGGGCACAGATACGCAGTATTTT.

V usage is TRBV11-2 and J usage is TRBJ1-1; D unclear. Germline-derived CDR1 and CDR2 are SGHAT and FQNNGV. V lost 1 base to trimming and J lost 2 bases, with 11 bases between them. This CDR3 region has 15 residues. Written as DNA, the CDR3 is TGTGCCAGCAGCTTAGGATTCGAGAAAAACACTGAAGCTTTCTTT. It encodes CASSLGFEKNTEAFF.

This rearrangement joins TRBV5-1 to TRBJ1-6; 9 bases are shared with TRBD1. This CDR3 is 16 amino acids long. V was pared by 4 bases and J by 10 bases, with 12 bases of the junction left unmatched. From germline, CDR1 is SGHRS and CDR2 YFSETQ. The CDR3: CASSPGQGRPGSPLHF. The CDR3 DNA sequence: TGCGCCAGCAGCCCCGGACAGGGGAGGCCAGGATCACCCCTCCACTTT.

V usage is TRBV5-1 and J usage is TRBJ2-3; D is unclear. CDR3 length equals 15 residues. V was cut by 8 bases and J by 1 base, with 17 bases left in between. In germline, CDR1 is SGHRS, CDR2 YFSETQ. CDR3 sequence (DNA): TGCGCCAGTGCCGCGCCAAGACTTGGCACAGATACGCAGTATTTT. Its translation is CASAAPRLGTDTQYF.

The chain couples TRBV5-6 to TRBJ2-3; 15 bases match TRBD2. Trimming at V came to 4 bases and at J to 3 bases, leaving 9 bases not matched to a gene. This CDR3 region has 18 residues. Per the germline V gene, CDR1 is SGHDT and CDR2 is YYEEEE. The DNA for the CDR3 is TGTGCCAGCAGCCCCGGACTAGCGGGGGGGTTCGGGACAGATACGCAGTATTTT. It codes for CASSPGLAGGFGTDTQYF.

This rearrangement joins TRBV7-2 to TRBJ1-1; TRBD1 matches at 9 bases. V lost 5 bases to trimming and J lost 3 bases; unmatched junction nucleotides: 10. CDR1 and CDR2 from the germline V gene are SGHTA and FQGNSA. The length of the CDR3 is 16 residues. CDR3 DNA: TGTGCCAGCAGCCCTTATAAGGGACAGGGATACACTGAAGCTTTCTTT. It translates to CASSPYKGQGYTEAFF.

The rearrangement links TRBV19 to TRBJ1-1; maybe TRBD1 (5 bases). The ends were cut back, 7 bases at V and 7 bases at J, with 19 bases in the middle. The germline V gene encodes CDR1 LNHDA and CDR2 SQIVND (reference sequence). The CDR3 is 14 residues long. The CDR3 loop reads CASTTRLGGFEAFF. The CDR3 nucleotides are TGTGCCAGTACCACTCGGTTGGGGGGGTTTGAAGCTTTCTTT.

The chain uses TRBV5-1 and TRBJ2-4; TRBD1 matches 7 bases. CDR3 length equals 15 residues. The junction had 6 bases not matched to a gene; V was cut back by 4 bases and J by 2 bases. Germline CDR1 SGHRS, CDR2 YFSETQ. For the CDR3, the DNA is TGCGCCAGCAGCCCGGACAGGAGCCCCAAAAACATTCAGTACTTC. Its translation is CASSPDRSPKNIQYF.

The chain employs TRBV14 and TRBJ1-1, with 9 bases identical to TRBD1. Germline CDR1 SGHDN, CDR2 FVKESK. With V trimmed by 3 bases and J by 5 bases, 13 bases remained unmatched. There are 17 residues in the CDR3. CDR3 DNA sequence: TGTGCCAGCAGCCAGGGGGGACAGGGTTTAATGGGGACTGAAGCTTTCTTT. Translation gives CASSQGGQGLMGTEAFF.

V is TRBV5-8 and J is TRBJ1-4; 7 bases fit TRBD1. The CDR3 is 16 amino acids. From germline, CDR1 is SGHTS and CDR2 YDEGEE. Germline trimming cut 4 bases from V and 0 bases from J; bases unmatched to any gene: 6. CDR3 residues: CASSATGTATNEKLFF. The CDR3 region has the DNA TGTGCCAGCAGCGCCACCGGGACAGCAACTAATGAAAAACTGTTTTTT.

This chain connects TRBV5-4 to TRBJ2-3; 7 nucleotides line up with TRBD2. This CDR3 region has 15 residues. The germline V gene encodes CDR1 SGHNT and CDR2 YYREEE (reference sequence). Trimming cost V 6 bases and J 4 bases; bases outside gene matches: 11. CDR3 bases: TGTGCCAGCACCCGGCAACTAGCGAAGGCAGATACGCAGTATTTT. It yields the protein CASTRQLAKADTQYF.

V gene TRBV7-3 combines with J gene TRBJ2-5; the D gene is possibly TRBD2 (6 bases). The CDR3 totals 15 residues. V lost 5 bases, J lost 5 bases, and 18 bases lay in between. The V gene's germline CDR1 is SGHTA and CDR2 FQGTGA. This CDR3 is CASSLGSGLRETQYF. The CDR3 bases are TGTGCCAGCAGCCTAGGTTCGGGACTCAGGGAGACCCAGTACTTC.

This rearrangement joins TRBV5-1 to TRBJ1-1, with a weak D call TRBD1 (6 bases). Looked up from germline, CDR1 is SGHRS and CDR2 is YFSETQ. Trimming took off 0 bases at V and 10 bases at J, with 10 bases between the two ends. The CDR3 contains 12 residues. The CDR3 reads CASSLDGQRAFF. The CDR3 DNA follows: TGCGCCAGCAGCTTGGACGGACAGAGAGCTTTCTTT.

The CDR3 nucleotides are TGTGCCAGCAGTTTCCGACAGGGGTCCCCAAGATTCCCCTCTTCTGGGGCCAACGTCCTGACTTTC. Amino acid sequence: CASSFRQGSPRFPSSGANVLTF. This chain joins TRBV27 and TRBJ2-6; 8 nucleotides align to TRBD1. The CDR3 contains 22 residues. The germline gives CDR1 MNHEY, CDR2 SMNVEV (reference sequence). The J segment lost 1 base and the V segment lost 3 bases, leaving 20 bases of the junction unmatched.